This TCR beta chain was retrieved from a study of T cell repertoires in cytomegalovirus infection. Study background: In the study, CMV epitopes included recently identified HLA-C-restricted and well-studied HLA-B-restricted ones. Based on public TCR beta signatures, there were indications of CMV infection and of a matching HLA type.

This clonotype was observed a few times. Its target is not known. Study-wide findings and caveats: HLA-C-restricted CMV clonotypes gave the most frequent clonotype in two of eight donors. The cumulative frequency of public TCR beta families distinguished individuals who carried CMV together with the relevant HLA.

Germline CDR1 is DFQATT and CDR2 is SNEGSKA (reference sequence). Trimming removed 1 base from V and 0 bases from J, with 10 bases in between. The CDR3 covers 14 residues. MiXCR, applied by TCRdb to the reads, yields one record per CDR3 protein. The sample holds some 500,000 distinct CDR3 sequences, around 35% seen once. The source of this sequence is a human donor in good health (CMV status not recorded). Some clones in this sample may be carry-over from other donors' samples. The gene calls are TRBV20-1 and TRBJ2-7, with D possibly being TRBD1 (5 bases). The sample here was cultured PBMCs, taken from culture after CMV antigen stimulation. CDR3 sequence: CSARAQGNSYEQYF. In DNA form, the CDR3 reads TGCAGTGCTAGAGCCCAGGGAAACTCCTACGAGCAGTACTTC.